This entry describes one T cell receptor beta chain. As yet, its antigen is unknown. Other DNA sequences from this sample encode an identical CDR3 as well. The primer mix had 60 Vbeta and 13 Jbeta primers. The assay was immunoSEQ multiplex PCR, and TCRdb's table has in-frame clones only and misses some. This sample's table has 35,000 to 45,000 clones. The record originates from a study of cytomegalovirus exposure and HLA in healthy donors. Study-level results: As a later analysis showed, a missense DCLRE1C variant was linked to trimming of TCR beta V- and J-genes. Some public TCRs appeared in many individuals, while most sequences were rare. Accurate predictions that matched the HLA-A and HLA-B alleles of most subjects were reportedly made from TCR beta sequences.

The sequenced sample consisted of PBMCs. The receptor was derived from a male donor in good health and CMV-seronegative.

DNA of the CDR3: TGTGCCAGCAGCGACAGTACCTACGAGCAGTACTTC. It translates to CASSDSTYEQYF. This chain uses TRBV2 with TRBJ2-7; possible D gene TRBD1, 5 bases. This CDR3 contains 12 residues. Germline V gene lookup returns CDR1 SNHLY and CDR2 FYNNEI. The V gene lost 6 bases and the J gene lost 2 bases, with 8 bases spanning the gap.